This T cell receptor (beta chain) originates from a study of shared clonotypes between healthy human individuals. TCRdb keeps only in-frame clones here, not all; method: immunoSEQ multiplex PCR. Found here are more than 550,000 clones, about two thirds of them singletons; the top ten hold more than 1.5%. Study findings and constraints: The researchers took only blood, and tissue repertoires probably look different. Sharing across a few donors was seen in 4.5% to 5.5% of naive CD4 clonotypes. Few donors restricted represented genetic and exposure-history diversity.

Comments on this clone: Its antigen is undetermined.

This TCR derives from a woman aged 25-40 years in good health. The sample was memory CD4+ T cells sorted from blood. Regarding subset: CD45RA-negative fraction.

CDR3 DNA: TGTGCCAGCAGCAGGGGACAGGGGTCGAGGGAGCAGTACTTC. Translated, it gives CASSRGQGSREQYF. The gene calls are TRBV28 and TRBJ2-7, with 10 bases identical to TRBD1. The CDR3 has 14 residues. Germline CDR1 MDHEN, CDR2 SYDVKM. V trimming: 6 bases; J trimming: 7 bases; junction bases outside the gene matches: 9.